The clone carrying this T cell receptor beta chain was seen just once. V was shortened by 2 bases and J by 1 base, with 8 bases between the two germline ends. The germline gives CDR1 SGHVS, CDR2 FQNEAQ. The CDR3 totals 15 residues. The sample belongs to a study of blood T cell repertoires in COVID-19. As for the study in general: Acute and convalescent COVID-19 specimens originated in the United States, Italy and Spain.

Clones were sequenced by immunoSEQ multiplex PCR, and TCRdb holds only the in-frame ones, with some missing. The repertoire has about 150,000 clones, around 87% of them found once; the top ten carry 8.5% to 9%. The receptor comes from a woman aged 45-65 years with active or convalescent COVID-19. The V and J genes are TRBV7-8 and TRBJ2-2, with D possibly TRBD2 on 6 matching bases. The sample taken for sequencing was peripheral blood. The CDR3 sequence: CASSLSSVNTGELFF. The CDR3 bases are TGTGCCAGCAGCTTATCTAGCGTGAACACCGGGGAGCTGTTTTTT.